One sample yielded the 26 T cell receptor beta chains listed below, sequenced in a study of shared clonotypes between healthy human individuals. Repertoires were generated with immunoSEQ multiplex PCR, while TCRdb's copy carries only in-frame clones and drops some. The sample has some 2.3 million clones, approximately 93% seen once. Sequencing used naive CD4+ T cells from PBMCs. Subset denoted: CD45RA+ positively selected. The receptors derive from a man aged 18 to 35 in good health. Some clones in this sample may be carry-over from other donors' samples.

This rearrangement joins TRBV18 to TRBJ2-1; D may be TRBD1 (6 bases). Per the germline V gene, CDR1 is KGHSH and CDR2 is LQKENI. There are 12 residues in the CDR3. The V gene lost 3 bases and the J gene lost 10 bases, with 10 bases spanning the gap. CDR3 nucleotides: TGTGCCAGCTCACCTTCCGACAGGGAGCAGTTCTTC. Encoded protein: CASSPSDREQFF.

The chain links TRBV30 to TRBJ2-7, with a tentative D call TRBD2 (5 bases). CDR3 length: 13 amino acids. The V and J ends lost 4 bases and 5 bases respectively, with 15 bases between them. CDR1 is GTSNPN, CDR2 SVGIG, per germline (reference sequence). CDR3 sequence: CAWILIERHEQYF. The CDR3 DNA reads TGTGCCTGGATTCTCATCGAGCGGCACGAGCAGTACTTC.

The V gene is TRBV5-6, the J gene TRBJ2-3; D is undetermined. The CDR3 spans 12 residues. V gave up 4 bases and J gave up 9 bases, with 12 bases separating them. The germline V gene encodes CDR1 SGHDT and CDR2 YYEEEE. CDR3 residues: CASSLGHVTQYF. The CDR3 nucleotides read TGTGCCAGCAGCCTCGGCCACGTAACGCAGTATTTT.

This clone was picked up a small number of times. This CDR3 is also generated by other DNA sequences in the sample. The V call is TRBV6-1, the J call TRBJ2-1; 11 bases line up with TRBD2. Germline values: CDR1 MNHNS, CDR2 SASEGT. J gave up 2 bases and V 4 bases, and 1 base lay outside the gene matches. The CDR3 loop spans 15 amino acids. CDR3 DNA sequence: TGTGCCAGCAGTGCGACTAGCGGGACCTACAATGAGCAGTTCTTC. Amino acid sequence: CASSATSGTYNEQFF.

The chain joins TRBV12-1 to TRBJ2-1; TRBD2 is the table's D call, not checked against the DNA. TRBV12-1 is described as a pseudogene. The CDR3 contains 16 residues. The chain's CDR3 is CASSFAEDFSYNEQFF. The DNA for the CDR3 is TGTGCCAGCAGCTTTGCGGAGGACTTCTCCTACAATGAGCAGTTCTTC.

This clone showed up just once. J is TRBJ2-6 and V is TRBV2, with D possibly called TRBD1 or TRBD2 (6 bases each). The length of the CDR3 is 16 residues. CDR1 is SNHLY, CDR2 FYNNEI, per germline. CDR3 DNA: TGTGCGCGTCGGCCCACGGGGGCGGGTGGGGCCAACGTCCTGACTTTC. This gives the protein CARRPTGAGGANVLTF.

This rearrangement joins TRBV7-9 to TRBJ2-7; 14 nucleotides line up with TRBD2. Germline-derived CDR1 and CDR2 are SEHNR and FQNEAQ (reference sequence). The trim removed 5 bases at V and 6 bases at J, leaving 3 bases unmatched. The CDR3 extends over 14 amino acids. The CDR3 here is CASSRGLAGGEQYF. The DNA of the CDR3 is TGTGCCAGCAGCCGCGGACTAGCGGGAGGCGAGCAGTACTTC.

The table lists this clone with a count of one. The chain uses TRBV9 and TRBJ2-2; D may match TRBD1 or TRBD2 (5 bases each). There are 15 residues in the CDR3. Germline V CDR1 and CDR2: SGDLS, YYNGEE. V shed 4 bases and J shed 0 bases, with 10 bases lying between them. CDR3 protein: CASSKGPTNTGELFF. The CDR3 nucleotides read TGTGCCAGCAGCAAGGGACCCACGAACACCGGGGAGCTGTTTTTT.

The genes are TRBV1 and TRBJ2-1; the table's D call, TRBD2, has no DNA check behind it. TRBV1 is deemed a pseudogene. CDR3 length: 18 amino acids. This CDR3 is CTSSRTSGRTLSYNEQFF. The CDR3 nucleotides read TGCACCAGCAGCCGTACTAGCGGGAGGACCTTATCCTACAATGAGCAGTTCTTC.

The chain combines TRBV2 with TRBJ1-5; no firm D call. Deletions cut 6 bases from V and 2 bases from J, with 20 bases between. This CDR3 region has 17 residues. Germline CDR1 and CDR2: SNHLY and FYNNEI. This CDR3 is CASRPLGSLDGNQPQHF. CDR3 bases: TGTGCCAGCAGGCCCCTCGGGTCCCTAGATGGCAATCAGCCCCAGCATTTT.

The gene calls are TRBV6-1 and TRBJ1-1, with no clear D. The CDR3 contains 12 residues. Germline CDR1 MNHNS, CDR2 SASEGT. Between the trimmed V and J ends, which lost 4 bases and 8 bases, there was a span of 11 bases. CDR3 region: CASSGTGREAFF. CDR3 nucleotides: TGTGCCAGCAGTGGGACGGGAAGGGAAGCTTTCTTT.

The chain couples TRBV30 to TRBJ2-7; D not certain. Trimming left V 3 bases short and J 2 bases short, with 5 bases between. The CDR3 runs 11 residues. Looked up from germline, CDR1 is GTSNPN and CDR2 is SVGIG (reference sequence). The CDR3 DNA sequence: TGTGCCTGGAGCTCAACCTACGAGCAGTACTTC. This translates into CAWSSTYEQYF.

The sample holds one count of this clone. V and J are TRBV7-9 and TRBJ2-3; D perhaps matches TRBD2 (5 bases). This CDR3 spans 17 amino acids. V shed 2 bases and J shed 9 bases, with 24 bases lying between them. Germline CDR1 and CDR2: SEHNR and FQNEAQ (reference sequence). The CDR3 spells CASSLTTARTLPQTQYF. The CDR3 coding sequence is TGTGCCAGCAGCTTAACGACCGCTAGGACTCTCCCCCAGACGCAGTATTTT.

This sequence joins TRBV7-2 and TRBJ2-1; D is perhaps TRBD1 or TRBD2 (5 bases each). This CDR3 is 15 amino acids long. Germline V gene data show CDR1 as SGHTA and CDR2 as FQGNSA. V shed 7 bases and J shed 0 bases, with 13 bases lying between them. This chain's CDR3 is CASTGTGNSYNEQFF. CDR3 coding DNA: TGTGCCAGCACCGGGACGGGAAACTCCTACAATGAGCAGTTCTTC.

The CDR3 is CASSLGYGTSGTNEQFF. The CDR3, as DNA: TGTGCCAGCAGCTTGGGGTATGGGACTAGCGGGACCAATGAGCAGTTCTTC. V gene TRBV7-9 combines with J gene TRBJ2-1; the match to TRBD2 covers 13 bases. Germline lookup yields CDR1 SEHNR and CDR2 FQNEAQ (reference sequence). Losses at the gene ends were 3 bases for V and 6 bases for J; bases not matched to a gene: 8. The CDR3 is made up of 17 amino acids.

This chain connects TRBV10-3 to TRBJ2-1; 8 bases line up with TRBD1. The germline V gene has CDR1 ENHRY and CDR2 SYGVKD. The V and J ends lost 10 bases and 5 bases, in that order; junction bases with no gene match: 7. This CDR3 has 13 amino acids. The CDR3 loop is CATGQGENNEQFF. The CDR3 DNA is TGTGCCACTGGACAGGGTGAAAACAATGAGCAGTTCTTC.

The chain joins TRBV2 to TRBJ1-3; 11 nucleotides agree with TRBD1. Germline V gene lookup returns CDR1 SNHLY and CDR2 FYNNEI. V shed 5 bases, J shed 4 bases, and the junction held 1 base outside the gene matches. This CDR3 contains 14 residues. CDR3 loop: CASSRTGGGNTIYF. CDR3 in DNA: TGTGCCAGCAGTCGGACAGGGGGCGGAAACACCATATATTTT.

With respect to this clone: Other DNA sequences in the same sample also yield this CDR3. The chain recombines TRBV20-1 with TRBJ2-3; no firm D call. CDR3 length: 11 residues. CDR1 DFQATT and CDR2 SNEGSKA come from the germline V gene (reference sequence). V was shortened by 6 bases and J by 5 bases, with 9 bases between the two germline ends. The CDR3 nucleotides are TGCAGTGCCCCATTGGGAGATACGCAGTATTTT. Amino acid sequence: CSAPLGDTQYF.

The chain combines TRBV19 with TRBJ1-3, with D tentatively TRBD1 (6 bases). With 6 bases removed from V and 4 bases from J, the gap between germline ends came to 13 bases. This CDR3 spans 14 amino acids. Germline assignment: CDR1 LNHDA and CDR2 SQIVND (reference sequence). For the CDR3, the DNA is TGTGCCAGTAGCAATACAGGGTCGGGAAACACCATATATTTT. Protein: CASSNTGSGNTIYF.

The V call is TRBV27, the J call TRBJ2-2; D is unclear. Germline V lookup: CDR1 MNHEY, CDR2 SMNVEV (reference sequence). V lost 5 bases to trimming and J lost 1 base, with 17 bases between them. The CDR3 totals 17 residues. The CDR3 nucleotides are TGTGCCAGCAGTCCTCCTGGGCGGCTCCGGAACACCGGGGAGCTGTTTTTT. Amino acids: CASSPPGRLRNTGELFF.

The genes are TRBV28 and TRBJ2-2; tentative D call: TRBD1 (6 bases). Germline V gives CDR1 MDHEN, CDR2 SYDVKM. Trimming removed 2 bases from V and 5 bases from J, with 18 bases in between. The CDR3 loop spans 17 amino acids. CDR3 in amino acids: CASSLIGQPPRTGELFF. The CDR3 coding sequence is TGTGCCAGCAGTTTAATTGGACAGCCCCCCAGGACCGGGGAGCTGTTTTTT.

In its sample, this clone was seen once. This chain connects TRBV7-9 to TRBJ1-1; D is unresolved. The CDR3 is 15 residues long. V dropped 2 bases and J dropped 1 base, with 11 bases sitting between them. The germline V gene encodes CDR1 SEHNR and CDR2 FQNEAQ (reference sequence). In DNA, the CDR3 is TGTGCCAGCAGCTTATTCGAGGGTAAGAACACTGAAGCTTTCTTT. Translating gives CASSLFEGKNTEAFF. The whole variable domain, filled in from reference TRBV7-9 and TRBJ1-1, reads DTGVSQNPRHKITKRGQNVTFRCDPISEHNRLYWYRQTLGQGPEFLTYFQNEAQLEKSRLLSDRFSAERPKGSFSTLEIQRTEQGDSAMYLCASSLFEGKNTEAFFGQGTRLTVV.

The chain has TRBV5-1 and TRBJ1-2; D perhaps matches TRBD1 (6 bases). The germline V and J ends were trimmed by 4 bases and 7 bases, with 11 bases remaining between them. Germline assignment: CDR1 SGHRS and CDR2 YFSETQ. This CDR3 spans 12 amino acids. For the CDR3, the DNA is TGCGCCAGCAGCCCAGGGGAGGGTGGCTACACCTTC. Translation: CASSPGEGGYTF.

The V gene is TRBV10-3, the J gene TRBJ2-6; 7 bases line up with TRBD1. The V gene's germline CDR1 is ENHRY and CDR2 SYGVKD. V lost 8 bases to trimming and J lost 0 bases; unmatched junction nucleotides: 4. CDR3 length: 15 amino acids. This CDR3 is CAIRDSTSGANVLTF. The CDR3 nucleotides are TGTGCCATCCGGGACAGCACCTCTGGGGCCAACGTCCTGACTTTC.

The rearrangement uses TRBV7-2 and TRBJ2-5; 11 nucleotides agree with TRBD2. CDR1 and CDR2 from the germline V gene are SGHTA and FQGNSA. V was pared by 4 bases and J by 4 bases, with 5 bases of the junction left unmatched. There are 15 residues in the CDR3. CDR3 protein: CASSSTSGIVETQYF. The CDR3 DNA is TGTGCCAGCAGCTCGACTAGCGGGATCGTAGAGACCCAGTACTTC.

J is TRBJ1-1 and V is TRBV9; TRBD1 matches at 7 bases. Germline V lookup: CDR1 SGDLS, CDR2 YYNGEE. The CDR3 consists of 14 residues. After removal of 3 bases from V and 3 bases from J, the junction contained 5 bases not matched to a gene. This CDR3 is CASSARTGHTEAFF. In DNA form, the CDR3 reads TGTGCCAGCAGCGCGCGGACAGGCCACACTGAAGCTTTCTTT.